Detailed here is one T cell receptor beta chain. Its antigen remains unidentified. This CDR3 region has 14 residues. The germline V gene has CDR1 MNHEY and CDR2 SMNVEV (reference sequence). This sample is part of a study of T cell clusters in autoimmune cytopenias. General study results and limits: The T cell clusters came from computational analysis alone and lack functional validation.

TRB was amplified by touch-down multiplex PCR, primer pools A and B combined. TCRdb reanalyzed the multiplex PCR reads, giving one entry per CDR3 protein sequence and no DNA. The repertoire shows several thousand distinct CDR3 sequences; the top ten hold 15%. Roughly 38,000 genome equivalents of blood DNA were amplified for TRB. These data also formed part of another study, on T cell repertoires in aging, cancer and after chemotherapy. From that report: Untreated cancer patients had significantly lower blood TCR diversity than age-matched healthy donors.

The V gene is TRBV27, the J gene TRBJ2-3. The TCR originated in a human donor in good health. Sequences were obtained from peripheral blood. This chain's CDR3 is CASSRLGGTDTQYF.